This T cell receptor beta chain was profiled in a study of blood T cell repertoires in COVID-19. In the study overall: Sites in the United States, Italy and Spain provided acute and convalescent COVID-19 samples. T cells, B-cell-depleted T cells, or PBMCs supplied cDNA or gDNA.

Recruits, aged about 18 to 100 years, lived in 25 or so US areas. Participants' own reports of clinical history determined their cohort assignment. Sequencing was performed with immunoSEQ multiplex PCR; in TCRdb, only in-frame clones are kept and a portion is missing. The sample holds about 350,000 clones, roughly 90% seen once. The CDR3 spans 14 residues. Trimming removed 1 base from V and 6 bases from J; junction bases left unmatched: 6. In germline, CDR1 is SGDLS, CDR2 YYNGEE. The chain joins TRBV9 to TRBJ2-5; TRBD2 aligns across 7 bases. The receptor was derived from a woman aged 25-40 years who had been exposed to COVID-19. Sequenced material: PBMCs or T cells enriched from blood (not recorded which). Here the CDR3 reads CASSVQVTSQTQYF. Here the CDR3 DNA reads TGTGCCAGCAGCGTACAAGTGACTAGCCAGACCCAGTACTTC.